Each of the 7 T cell receptor beta chains below was sequenced from the same sample in a study of blood T cell repertoires in COVID-19. The data were produced by immunoSEQ multiplex PCR, yet TCRdb's version contains in-frame clones alone and is incomplete. The data hold 330,000 or so clones, with roughly 90% observed a single time. The sample was PBMCs or T cells enriched from blood (not recorded which). Receptor source: a woman in her twenties or thirties who had recovered from COVID-19.

CDR3 in amino acids: CASSQEGLAGGPGKNIQYF. In nucleotides, the CDR3 is TGCGCCAGCAGCCAAGAGGGACTAGCGGGAGGGCCGGGCAAAAACATTCAGTACTTC. This chain joins TRBV4-3 and TRBJ2-4, with 16 bases that match TRBD2. Trimming removed 0 bases from V and 3 bases from J; junction bases left unmatched: 5. CDR3 length: 19 amino acids. Looked up from germline, CDR1 is LGHNA and CDR2 is YSLEER.

The J gene is TRBJ1-5, the V gene TRBV28; tentative D call: TRBD1 (5 bases). This CDR3 comprises 14 residues. The germline V and J ends were trimmed by 6 bases and 7 bases, with 16 bases remaining between them. Germline CDR1 MDHEN, CDR2 SYDVKM. Written as DNA, the CDR3 is TGTGCCAGCAGCCCACGCCCAGGGTCCCAGCCCCAGCATTTT. Translating gives CASSPRPGSQPQHF.

This clone was detected a few times. This chain links TRBV28 with TRBJ1-1, with D unclear. The CDR3 runs 14 residues. The V gene lost 6 bases and the J gene lost 4 bases, with 15 bases spanning the gap. Germline V lookup: CDR1 MDHEN, CDR2 SYDVKM. CDR3 DNA sequence: TGTGCCAGCAGGCCCCTGCGGGATGCCACTGAAGCTTTCTTT. Translation gives CASRPLRDATEAFF.

The chain couples TRBV30 to TRBJ2-1, with 8 bases lining up with TRBD2. This CDR3 comprises 14 residues. V lost 0 bases to trimming and J lost 9 bases; unmatched junction nucleotides: 7. Germline CDR1 GTSNPN, CDR2 SVGIG (reference sequence). The CDR3 is CAWSVGRGVSEQFF. The CDR3 DNA is TGTGCCTGGAGTGTGGGGCGGGGGGTGTCTGAGCAGTTCTTC.

This clone was picked up a small number of times. This rearrangement joins TRBV7-2 to TRBJ1-5; the match to TRBD1 covers 7 bases. Germline-derived CDR1 and CDR2 are SGHTA and FQGNSA. There are 14 residues in the CDR3. V was clipped by 1 base and J by 8 bases; unmatched bases: 5. The CDR3 is CASSLGPGGKPQHF. Written as DNA, the CDR3 is TGTGCCAGCAGCTTAGGTCCAGGGGGGAAGCCCCAGCATTTT. Full variable domain (rest looked up from reference TRBV7-2 and TRBJ1-5): GAGVSQSPSNKVTEKGKDVELRCDPISGHTALYWYRQSLGQGLEFLIYFQGNSAPDKSGLPSDRFSAERTGGSVSTLTIQRTQQEDSAVYLCASSLGPGGKPQHFGDGTRLSIL.

V is TRBV5-1 and J is TRBJ2-6; tentatively, D is TRBD1 (6 bases). Germline-derived CDR1 and CDR2 are SGHRS and YFSETQ. The CDR3 consists of 16 residues. Between the trimmed V and J ends, which lost 6 bases and 0 bases, there was a span of 13 bases. As DNA, the CDR3 is TGCGCCAGCATTAGTCAGGGGACCTCTGGGGCCAACGTCCTGACTTTC. It translates to CASISQGTSGANVLTF.

The chain carries TRBV7-2 and TRBJ2-3, with 8 bases lining up with TRBD2. V trimming: 7 bases; J trimming: 5 bases; junction bases outside the gene matches: 8. The CDR3 is made up of 14 amino acids. Germline V gives CDR1 SGHTA, CDR2 FQGNSA. CDR3 loop: CASTPGGGVDTQYF. Here the CDR3 DNA reads TGTGCCAGCACTCCCGGGGGGGGCGTAGATACGCAGTATTTT.